The 18 T cell receptor beta chains given below trace back to one sample, sequenced in a study of PD-L1 blockade in urothelial cancer. Repertoires were generated with immunoSEQ multiplex PCR, while TCRdb's copy carries only in-frame clones and drops some. The table lists some 51,000 clones, 70% to 90% of them singletons. This material consisted of PBMCs, taken around atezolizumab (anti-PD-L1) treatment. The receptors were sampled from a man aged 60-69 years with urothelial cancer.

The chain uses TRBV5-6 and TRBJ2-1; 10 bases are a match to TRBD2. Germline V gives CDR1 SGHDT, CDR2 YYEEEE. This CDR3 has 15 residues. The J segment lost 5 bases and the V segment lost 2 bases, leaving 4 bases of the junction unmatched. This chain's CDR3 is CASSLAGGPHNEQFF. CDR3 nucleotides: TGTGCCAGCAGCTTAGCGGGAGGGCCACACAATGAGCAGTTCTTC.

This clone was detected a few times. This chain links TRBV19 with TRBJ1-2; D possibly corresponds to TRBD1 (6 bases). Germline V CDR1 and CDR2: LNHDA, SQIVND (reference sequence). V lost 5 bases and J 4 bases, leaving 11 bases between the germline ends. This CDR3 has 13 residues. The CDR3 nucleotides are TGTGCCAGTAGTGGGGGCAGGGTCTATGGCTACACCTTC. Encoded protein: CASSGGRVYGYTF.

This rearrangement joins TRBV19 to TRBJ1-5; D not resolved. The V gene lost 2 bases and the J gene lost 2 bases, with 10 bases spanning the gap. Germline V gives CDR1 LNHDA, CDR2 SQIVND (reference sequence). There are 15 residues in the CDR3. CDR3 sequence reads: CASSINSQGNQPQHF. The CDR3 nucleotides read TGTGCCAGTAGTATAAACAGTCAAGGCAATCAGCCCCAGCATTTT. Full variable domain (rest looked up from reference TRBV19 and TRBJ1-5): DGGITQSPKYLFRKEGQNVTLSCEQNLNHDAMYWYRQDPGQGLRLIYYSQIVNDFQKGDIAEGYSVSREKKESFPLTVTSAQKNPTAFYLCASSINSQGNQPQHFGDGTRLSIL.

The genes are TRBV6-4 and TRBJ2-3; 10 positions match TRBD2. The CDR3 totals 16 residues. Looked up from germline, CDR1 is MRHNA and CDR2 is SNTAGT. The ends lost 3 bases at V and 2 bases at J; junction bases unmatched: 5. The CDR3: CASSELAGRNTDTQYF. CDR3 DNA sequence: TGTGCCAGCAGTGAACTAGCGGGGCGAAACACAGATACGCAGTATTTT.

J is TRBJ2-1 and V is TRBV5-4; 8 nucleotides match TRBD2. The ends lost 4 bases at V and 3 bases at J; junction bases unmatched: 9. In germline, CDR1 is SGHNT, CDR2 YYREEE (reference sequence). This CDR3 region has 16 residues. The CDR3 loop reads CASSLTGGANYNEQFF. The CDR3 nucleotides are TGTGCCAGCAGCCTGACGGGGGGGGCGAACTACAATGAGCAGTTCTTC.

This chain links TRBV12-5 with TRBJ2-1, with 9 bases lining up with TRBD1. CDR1 LGHNT and CDR2 FRNRAP come from the germline V gene. The trim removed 6 bases at V and 5 bases at J, leaving 5 bases unmatched. The CDR3 covers 14 residues. CDR3 loop: CASGPGTGNNEQFF. DNA for the CDR3: TGTGCTAGTGGCCCCGGGACAGGGAACAATGAGCAGTTCTTC.

The chain is built from TRBV7-2 and TRBJ1-3; 7 nucleotides match TRBD1. V shed 5 bases, J shed 6 bases, and the junction held 10 bases outside the gene matches. CDR1 and CDR2 (germline): SGHTA, FQGNSA. This CDR3 has 15 residues. For the CDR3, the DNA is TGTGCCAGCAGCCTATTAGGGGGCGGTCTAAACACCATATATTTT. Encoded protein: CASSLLGGGLNTIYF.

About this clone: One end of the junction does not line up with germline, which may come from a read error. J is TRBJ2-1 and V is TRBV7-7; 8 nucleotides line up with TRBD1. The germline V gene has CDR1 SSHAT and CDR2 FNYEAQ (reference sequence). The CDR3 runs to 13 residues. Here the CDR3 DNA reads TGTGCTAGCAGCTTAGGACAGGGAGGTGAGCAGTTCTTC. Encoded protein: CASSLGQGGEQFF.

The gene calls are TRBV25-1 and TRBJ1-2; D unresolved. The CDR3 loop spans 16 amino acids. V was cut by 1 base and J by 4 bases, with 16 bases left in between. Germline V gene lookup returns CDR1 MGHDK and CDR2 SYGVNS. The CDR3 reads CASSELGGWAGYGYTF. DNA for the CDR3: TGTGCCAGCAGTGAATTAGGAGGGTGGGCTGGCTATGGCTACACCTTC.

This chain links TRBV6-1 with TRBJ2-7, with D unresolved. V dropped 4 bases and J dropped 4 bases, with 8 bases sitting between them. Germline lookup yields CDR1 MNHNS and CDR2 SASEGT. The CDR3 is made up of 12 amino acids. The CDR3 DNA is TGTGCCAGCAGTGGCGGCTTATACGAGCAGTACTTC. Amino acid sequence: CASSGGLYEQYF.

The chain recombines TRBV29-1 with TRBJ1-1; D gene unclear. With 8 bases removed from V and 1 base from J, the gap between germline ends came to 20 bases. Germline values: CDR1 SQVTM, CDR2 ANQGSEA. The CDR3 spans 15 residues. The CDR3 nucleotides are TGCAGCATTTGGGTCCCTCAGGCCAAGAACACTGAAGCTTTCTTT. This codes for CSIWVPQAKNTEAFF.

This chain uses TRBV6-1 with TRBJ1-2; 11 bases are shared with TRBD1. The J segment lost 1 base and the V segment lost 11 bases, leaving 6 bases of the junction unmatched. The CDR3 consists of 14 residues. The V gene's germline CDR1 is MNHNS and CDR2 SASEGT. CDR3 amino acids: CASGDRGVNYGYTF. For the CDR3, the DNA is TGTGCCTCGGGGGACAGGGGGGTTAACTATGGCTACACCTTC.

In this sample, this clone turned up a few times. The gene calls are TRBV29-1 and TRBJ1-2; unclear D gene. Trimming pared 0 bases from V and 8 bases from J, leaving 34 bases between. The germline CDR1 and CDR2 sequences are SQVTM and ANQGSEA. CDR3 length: 20 residues. The CDR3 DNA reads as TGCAGCGTTGAAGAGTACCGGGCCGGGCCCCCGTCATTGATAGCGCGCGGCTACACCTTC. This encodes CSVEEYRAGPPSLIARGYTF.

In DNA, the CDR3 is TGTGCCAGCAGCCAATCCCCAAGCACAGATACGCAGTATTTT. Its translation is CASSQSPSTDTQYF. J is TRBJ2-3 and V is TRBV16; no definite D call. The germline V gene encodes CDR1 KGHSY and CDR2 FQNENV. This CDR3 comprises 14 residues. V lost 0 bases and J lost 0, with 4 bases in between. The complete variable domain, with remaining parts taken from reference TRBV16 and TRBJ2-3, reads GEEVAQTPKHLVRGEGQKAKLYCAPIKGHSYVFWYQQVLKNEFKFLISFQNENVFDETGMPKERFSAKCLPNSPCSLEIQATKLEDSAVYFCASSQSPSTDTQYFGPGTRLTVL.

V usage is TRBV2 and J usage is TRBJ1-6, with D perhaps matching TRBD1 (5 bases). Trimming cost V 3 bases and J 7 bases, with 13 bases left between them. The CDR3 totals 15 residues. Looked up from germline, CDR1 is SNHLY and CDR2 is FYNNEI. CDR3 in DNA: TGTGCCAGCAGTGAGCGGGGGGAGGCAAATTCACCCCTCCACTTT. This codes for CASSERGEANSPLHF.

The CDR3 sequence is CASRKDSGSSYEQYF. DNA of the CDR3: TGTGCCAGTAGGAAAGATAGCGGGAGTAGTTACGAGCAGTACTTC. The chain recombines TRBV19 with TRBJ2-7, with TRBD2 matching over 9 bases. Germline V gene data show CDR1 as LNHDA and CDR2 as SQIVND (reference sequence). J lost 4 bases, V lost 6 bases, and 10 bases had no gene match. This CDR3 spans 15 amino acids.

This chain links TRBV5-4 with TRBJ2-2; 11 bases map to TRBD2. With V trimmed by 2 bases and J by 6 bases, 3 bases remained unmatched. Looked up from germline, CDR1 is SGHNT and CDR2 is YYREEE (reference sequence). This CDR3 has 15 amino acids. This CDR3 is CASSLTSGRPGELFF. The CDR3 DNA reads as TGTGCCAGCAGCTTAACTAGCGGGAGACCCGGGGAGCTGTTTTTT.

V gene TRBV21-1 combines with J gene TRBJ1-1. TRBV21-1 is a pseudogene segment. The length of the CDR3 is 16 residues. This CDR3 is CASSNPTTEMNTEAFF. In nucleotides, the CDR3 is TGTGCCAGCAGCAATCCCACGACGGAGATGAACACTGAAGCTTTCTTT.